These T cell receptor beta chains were read from a single sample in a study of blood T cell repertoires in COVID-19. Only in-frame clones appear in the TCRdb table, and some are missing; sequencing was by immunoSEQ multiplex PCR. The table includes tens of thousands of clones, over 80% detected once. The material sequenced was peripheral blood. All receptors come from a middle-aged man with active COVID-19. Each CDR3 is given with its conserved first and last residue. D genes are given only for firm matches. Expanded clones are given a class, and other clones once, few, many or no size at all.

clone size	J gene	D gene	V gene	CDR3 protein	CDR3 DNA
-	TRBJ2-3	TRBD2	TRBV6-6	CASSPQVGRGGSTDTQYF	TGTGCCAGCAGTCCCCAAGTCGGGAGGGGCGGTAGCACAGATACGCAGTATTTT
-	TRBJ1-1	-	TRBV5-1	CASSRTAGWRDTEAFF	TGCGCCAGCAGCCGAACGGCAGGGTGGCGTGACACTGAAGCTTTCTTT
-	TRBJ2-7	-	TRBV28	CASWAGRGYEQYF	TGTGCCAGCTGGGCGGGCAGGGGATACGAGCAGTACTTC
few	TRBJ1-5	TRBD1	TRBV28	CASSLPGQGAQPQHF	TGTGCCAGCAGTCTACCGGGACAGGGGGCCCAGCCCCAGCATTTT
-	TRBJ2-7	-	TRBV13	CASSFGDSYEQYF	TGTGCCAGCAGCTTCGGGGACTCCTACGAGCAGTACTTC
-	TRBJ1-1	-	TRBV5-6	CASSLAGSNTEAFF	TGTGCCAGCAGCTTGGCAGGGTCGAACACTGAAGCTTTCTTT
-	TRBJ1-4	-	TRBV7-9	CASSLVFYRYNEKLFF	TGTGCCAGCAGCTTAGTCTTTTACAGGTATAATGAAAAACTGTTTTTT
-	TRBJ1-1	TRBD1	TRBV7-9	CASSLGDRGLTEAFF	TGTGCCAGCAGCTTAGGGGACAGGGGGCTCACTGAAGCTTTCTTT
-	TRBJ1-1	-	TRBV12-3/TRBV12-4	CASSRAENTEAFF	TGTGCCAGCAGCAGGGCAGAGAACACTGAAGCTTTCTTT
-	TRBJ2-7	TRBD1	TRBV7-9	CASTRTGEGRYEQYF	TGTGCCAGCACAAGGACAGGGGAAGGACGATACGAGCAGTACTTC
-	TRBJ1-5	-	TRBV2	CASSERSGNQPQHF	TGTGCCAGCAGTGAACGATCCGGGAATCAGCCCCAGCATTTT
-	TRBJ2-3	-	TRBV11-2	CASSWGLTEDTQYF	TGTGCCAGCAGCTGGGGCCTTACGGAAGATACGCAGTATTTT
-	TRBJ2-1	TRBD2	TRBV7-2	CASSVLAGAPNEQFF	TGTGCCAGCAGCGTGTTAGCGGGGGCGCCCAATGAGCAGTTCTTC
once	TRBJ2-7	TRBD1	TRBV29-1	CSVGVGQGSGEQYF	TGCAGCGTTGGTGTAGGACAGGGATCAGGCGAGCAGTACTTC
-	TRBJ1-4	TRBD1	TRBV19	CASTRSRTGAEKLFF	TGTGCCAGTACAAGAAGTAGGACAGGGGCCGAAAAACTGTTTTTT
few	TRBJ1-4	-	TRBV19	CASSRKLLGGEKLFF	TGTGCCAGTAGTAGAAAACTATTAGGGGGTGAAAAACTGTTTTTT
-	TRBJ2-2	TRBD1	TRBV6-6	CASRGQGAIGTGELFF	TGTGCCAGCAGAGGACAGGGGGCCATCGGCACCGGGGAGCTGTTTTTT
-	TRBJ1-1	TRBD1	TRBV6-6	CASTKGQGDTEAFF	TGTGCCAGCACCAAGGGGCAGGGGGACACTGAAGCTTTCTTT
-	TRBJ1-6	-	TRBV11-2	CASSLRGSSYNSPLHF	TGTGCCAGCAGCTTACGGGGGAGCTCCTATAATTCACCCCTCCACTTT
-	TRBJ2-4	-	TRBV29-1	CSVGPGELNIQYF	TGCAGCGTTGGTCCAGGGGAACTCAACATTCAGTACTTC
once	TRBJ2-3	TRBD2	TRBV4-2	CASSQDGAGGATDTQYF	TGTGCCAGCAGCCAAGATGGGGCGGGGGGAGCCACAGATACGCAGTATTTT
-	TRBJ2-7	-	TRBV15	CATSRADRAGREQYF	TGTGCCACCAGCAGAGCCGACAGGGCGGGACGGGAGCAGTACTTC
few	TRBJ2-7	TRBD1	TRBV4-3	CASSYTGQPYEQYF	TGCGCCAGCAGCTACACGGGACAGCCCTACGAGCAGTACTTC
-	TRBJ2-7	TRBD2	TRBV18	CASSLGLAGASYEQYF	TGTGCCAGCTCCCTCGGACTAGCGGGGGCCTCCTACGAGCAGTACTTC
-	TRBJ1-5	-	TRBV7-7	CASSSTRTEYNQPQHF	TGTGCCAGCAGCTCCACCCGGACAGAGTACAATCAGCCCCAGCATTTT
-	TRBJ2-6	TRBD1	TRBV7-9	CASRSDRGPGRANVLTF	TGTGCCAGCAGATCTGACAGGGGGCCCGGAAGGGCCAACGTCCTGACTTTC
-	TRBJ2-1	-	TRBV5-4	CASSPESYNEQFF	TGTGCCAGCAGCCCCGAGTCCTACAATGAGCAGTTCTTC
-	TRBJ1-4	-	TRBV5-1	CASSFFSSVYEKLFF	TGCGCCAGCAGCTTCTTCTCGAGTGTGTATGAAAAACTGTTTTTT
-	TRBJ1-1	TRBD1	TRBV2	CASSEDAGGNTEAFF	TGTGCCAGCAGTGAGGACGCAGGGGGGAACACTGAAGCTTTCTTT
-	TRBJ1-1	TRBD1	TRBV30	CAWSVARQGVFRNTEAFF	TGTGCCTGGAGTGTAGCACGGCAGGGGGTTTTTCGGAACACTGAAGCTTTCTTT
few	TRBJ1-3	-	TRBV5-6	CASSLGQIASGNTIYF	TGTGCCAGCAGCTTGGGACAGATAGCCTCTGGAAACACCATATATTTT